This record concerns one T cell receptor (beta chain) sequence. With 5 bases removed from V and 0 bases from J, the gap between germline ends came to 8 bases. The CDR3 length is 14 residues. CDR1 MNHNY and CDR2 SVGAGI come from the germline V gene (reference sequence). The data were obtained in a study of CD8+ T cells in alopecia areata. Once RNA had been extracted, it was reverse transcribed into cDNA to act as the sequencing template. Produced via immunoSEQ multiplex PCR; TCRdb's table is partial and in-frame only. The data show 200,000 to 250,000 clones, about two thirds seen once. The sample consisted of CD4+ T cells sorted from blood, taken at week 0. The chain recombines TRBV6-6 with TRBJ1-5, with unresolved D. The sequence was obtained from a human donor with alopecia areata. The CDR3 spells CASSEEYSNQPQHF. The DNA for the CDR3 is TGTGCCAGCAGTGAGGAGTATAGCAATCAGCCCCAGCATTTT.